This T cell receptor (beta chain) is drawn from a study of lymphopenia after photon versus proton radiotherapy. Sequencing used immunoSEQ multiplex PCR; TCRdb keeps in-frame clones, though not all of them. The sample lists about 39,000 clones, approximately 90% occurring once. Comments on this clone: Its antigen is not known.

Study findings and constraints: After lymphocyte nadir, photon-treated repertoires showed oligoclonal expansion, especially CD8+ Temra. Relative stability marked proton patients; photon patients lost diversity and naive cells.

The CDR3 is 15 residues long. Germline V CDR1 and CDR2: MDHEN, SYDVKM. The V gene lost 6 bases and the J gene lost 6 bases, with 21 bases spanning the gap. The V and J genes are TRBV28 and TRBJ2-7, with D maybe TRBD1 (5 bases). The sequencing here drew on peripheral blood, taken from a patient treated with photon-based radiotherapy. This receptor was obtained from a man aged 55 to 70 with cholangiocarcinoma. The DNA of the CDR3 is TGTGCCAGCAGAGGCCCTCCTCCAGGGTTTGGCGAGCAGTACTTC. This translates into CASRGPPPGFGEQYF.